These T cell receptor beta chains were read from a single sample in a study of CD8 T cells in Susac syndrome. TCRdb re-derived calls from the immunoSEQ multiplex PCR reads in MiXCR, one entry per CDR3 protein. Counted here are approximately 210,000 distinct CDR3 sequences, about 94% occurring once; the ten biggest clones make up around 0.16%. The sample consisted of CD4+ T cells from PBMCs. These receptors all stem from a human donor with Susac syndrome. Each CDR3 is given with its conserved first and last residue. D genes are given only for firm matches. A clone size is listed for some rows: how often the clone was seen (once, few, many), or a class if it is expanded.

clone size | D gene | J gene | V gene | CDR3 DNA | CDR3 protein
. | . | TRBJ2-7 | TRBV25-1 | TGTGCCAGCAGTCAGTCGACAGTCCTCTACGAGCAGTACTTC | CASSQSTVLYEQYF
. | . | TRBJ2-7 | TRBV6-5 | TGTGCCAGCCAGGGGGGGTACGAGCAGTACTTC | CASQGGYEQYF
. | TRBD2 | TRBJ2-1 | TRBV2 | TGTGCCAGCAGTGAGGGGACTAACCAGTTCTTC | CASSEGTNQFF
. | TRBD1 | TRBJ2-1 | TRBV11-2 | TGTGCCAGCAGCCTGGACAGGGGAGCAAATGAGCAGTTCTTC | CASSLDRGANEQFF
. | TRBD2 | TRBJ2-3 | TRBV5-1 | TGCGCCAGCCGGACTAGCGGGGAACGAGATACGCAGTATTTT | CASRTSGERDTQYF
few | . | TRBJ2-3 | TRBV11-2 | TGTGCCAGCAGCTTAGGTAGGGGCACAGATACGCAGTATTTT | CASSLGRGTDTQYF
once | TRBD1 | TRBJ1-2 | TRBV6-2/TRBV6-3 | TGTGCCAGCAGTTACGGAGGGCAGGGGGACAGACTGGACTATGGCTACACCTTC | CASSYGGQGDRLDYGYTF
. | . | TRBJ1-5 | TRBV19 | TGTGCCAGTACCGGGACCTCCGGAGGCAATCAGCCCCAGCATTTT | CASTGTSGGNQPQHF
. | . | TRBJ2-1 | TRBV19 | TGTGCCAGTAGTATAGGTCAGCGGGATGAGCAGTTCTTC | CASSIGQRDEQFF
. | . | TRBJ1-1 | TRBV7-9 | TGTGCCAGCAGCCTGACGGGGGGAATCATGAACACTGAAGCTTTCTTT | CASSLTGGIMNTEAFF
. | . | TRBJ2-3 | TRBV7-2 | TGTGCCAGCAGCCACACGAGGGGGCGGGGGAGCACAGATACGCAGTATTTT | CASSHTRGRGSTDTQYF
. | TRBD1 | TRBJ1-1 | TRBV7-3 | TGTGCCAGCAGCTTAGCCGGGACAGGGGGTGAAGCTTTCTTT | CASSLAGTGGEAFF
. | TRBD1 | TRBJ1-4 | TRBV2 | TGTGCCAGCAGTGCAGAGGGGGCTATGGGTGAAAAACTGTTTTTT | CASSAEGAMGEKLFF
. | TRBD1 | TRBJ1-5 | TRBV28 | TGTGCCAGCATCCCGACAGGGAATAGCAATCAGCCCCAGCATTTT | CASIPTGNSNQPQHF
. | TRBD1 | TRBJ2-1 | TRBV3-1 | TGTGCCAGCAGCCCGGGGACAGTACATCAGTTCTTC | CASSPGTVHQFF
. | TRBD2 | TRBJ2-1 | TRBV7-6 | TGTGCCAGCAGCTTAGGTTACGCGGGGGGGCCGGAGAATGAGCAGTTCTTC | CASSLGYAGGPENEQFF
. | . | TRBJ2-3 | TRBV12-5 | TGTGCTAGTGCCTCAGAAGATACGCAGTATTTT | CASASEDTQYF
. | . | TRBJ1-3 | TRBV5-1 | TGCGCCAGCACGGACAGCGCTGGAAACACCATATATTTT | CASTDSAGNTIYF
. | . | TRBJ1-2 | TRBV6-5 | TGTGCCAGCAGTTACTCGGGAGACGGCTACACCTTC | CASSYSGDGYTF
. | . | TRBJ1-1 | TRBV4-2 | TGTGCCAGCAGCCAAGATACCAGTAGCACTGAAGCTTTCTTT | CASSQDTSSTEAFF
. | . | TRBJ1-1 | TRBV19 | TGTGCCAGCGGAGCCGCTGAAGCTTTCTTT | CASGAAEAFF
. | TRBD1 | TRBJ1-2 | TRBV12-3/TRBV12-4 | TGTGCCAGCCGTACGACAGGGGGAGTGGGTGGCTACACCTTC | CASRTTGGVGGYTF
. | . | TRBJ2-5 | TRBV11-2 | TGTGCCAGCAGCTTACGTGCCAGATCAAACCAAGAGACCCAGTACTTC | CASSLRARSNQETQYF
. | . | TRBJ2-1 | TRBV12-3/TRBV12-4 | TGTGCCAGCAGCCCCGGACAGTGGTACAATGAGCAGTTCTTC | CASSPGQWYNEQFF
. | . | TRBJ2-1 | TRBV6-6 | TGTGCCAGCAGTTACAGGGATGAGCAGTTCTTC | CASSYRDEQFF
. | . | TRBJ1-1 | TRBV6-5 | TGTGCCAGCAGTTACGGCTACTACACTGAAGCTTTCTTT | CASSYGYYTEAFF
. | . | TRBJ1-2 | TRBV18 | TGTGCCAGCTCACCACCCGGAGGCGAAGGCTACACCTTC | CASSPPGGEGYTF
. | . | TRBJ2-7 | TRBV11-2 | TGTGCCAGCAGCTCAAAGGGGAGAGGAGTAAGCGAGCAGTACTTC | CASSSKGRGVSEQYF
. | . | TRBJ1-1 | TRBV12-3/TRBV12-4 | TGTGCCAGCAGGAGACAGGACGGCACTGAAGCTTTCTTT | CASRRQDGTEAFF
. | . | TRBJ1-2 | TRBV6-6 | TGTGCCAGCAGTCGGGTTACAGCTAACTATGGCTACACCTTC | CASSRVTANYGYTF
. | . | TRBJ1-5 | TRBV24-1 | TGTGCCACCAGTGATCATTTCAGGGGCGGGCAGCCCCAGCATTTT | CATSDHFRGGQPQHF
. | . | TRBJ1-5 | TRBV30 | TGTGCCTGGAGTCCCCTAGGGACACTACTACAGCCCCAGCATTTT | CAWSPLGTLLQPQHF
once | . | TRBJ1-1 | TRBV20-1 | TGCAGTGCTAGAGATCTTGGGCGGGCAGAGAACACTGAAGCTTTCTTT | CSARDLGRAENTEAFF